These 24 T cell receptor beta chains share one sample of origin, sequenced in a study of cytomegalovirus exposure and HLA in healthy donors. PCR amplification relied on 60 Vbeta primers (plus 13 Jbeta primers). Assay: immunoSEQ multiplex PCR; the TCRdb copy retains only in-frame clones and omits some. The table records around 150,000 clones, approximately 72% of them present only once. Specimen: PBMCs. The receptors originated from a female donor in good health and CMV-seronegative.

This rearrangement joins TRBV6-5 to TRBJ2-3, with 9 bases fitting TRBD1. Per germline, CDR1 MNHEY and CDR2 SVGAGI. V was pared by 6 bases and J by 6 bases, with 10 bases of the junction left unmatched. There are 15 residues in the CDR3. For the CDR3, the DNA is TGTGCCAGCAGGGGGCCGGGACAGGGTTCGGATACGCAGTATTTT. It yields the protein CASRGPGQGSDTQYF.

This sequence joins TRBV7-3 and TRBJ2-1; 8 positions match TRBD2. The CDR3 extends over 15 amino acids. J was trimmed by 10 bases and V by 4 bases; bases with no gene match: 12. Germline V CDR1 and CDR2: SGHTA, FQGTGA. The CDR3 DNA follows: TGTGCCAGCAGCTCCCAGACCGGGACTAGATGGGAGCAGTTCTTC. Translation: CASSSQTGTRWEQFF. Full variable domain (missing parts from reference TRBV7-3 and TRBJ2-1): GAGVSQTPSNKVTEKGKYVELRCDPISGHTALYWYRQSLGQGPEFLIYFQGTGAADDSGLPNDRFFAVRPEGSVSTLKIQRTERGDSAVYLCASSSQTGTRWEQFFGPGTRLTVL.

This clone was recorded many times. The chain links TRBV5-1 to TRBJ2-7; D remains ambiguous. V was cut by 0 bases and J by 2 bases, with 12 bases left in between. This CDR3 is 15 amino acids long. Per germline, CDR1 SGHRS and CDR2 YFSETQ. This CDR3 reads CASSLAPGGTYEQYF. CDR3 nucleotide sequence: TGCGCCAGCAGCTTGGCCCCCGGCGGAACCTACGAGCAGTACTTC.

The V gene is TRBV7-9, the J gene TRBJ2-7; 11 nucleotides agree with TRBD1. V shed 5 bases and J 2 bases; nucleotides not matched to a gene: 2. Germline V gene lookup returns CDR1 SEHNR and CDR2 FQNEAQ (reference sequence). The CDR3 consists of 14 residues. CDR3 sequence reads: CASSRTGGPYEQYF. The CDR3 DNA reads TGTGCCAGCAGCCGGACAGGGGGCCCCTACGAGCAGTACTTC.

The chain employs TRBV5-1 and TRBJ2-1, with 10 bases fitting TRBD1. Trimming cost V 3 bases and J 4 bases; bases outside gene matches: 4. Germline-derived CDR1 and CDR2 are SGHRS and YFSETQ. The CDR3 totals 15 residues. The CDR3 loop is CASSSRDRGYNEQFF. In nucleotides, the CDR3 is TGCGCCAGCAGCTCCCGGGACAGGGGTTACAATGAGCAGTTCTTC.

The chain's CDR3 is CASSPLTGQNYGYTF. The CDR3 DNA is TGTGCCAGCAGCCCTTTGACAGGGCAGAACTATGGCTACACCTTC. The chain joins TRBV4-2 to TRBJ1-2; the match to TRBD1 covers 7 bases. Per germline, CDR1 LGHNA and CDR2 YNFKEQ. This CDR3 has 15 residues. The J segment lost 2 bases and the V segment lost 4 bases, leaving 7 bases of the junction unmatched.

This clone was counted only a few times. The genes are TRBV7-2 and TRBJ2-1; 8 nucleotides line up with TRBD1. V lost 4 bases and J lost 5; bases outside the gene matches: 7. This CDR3 has 15 residues. Germline V gene lookup returns CDR1 SGHTA and CDR2 FQGNSA. DNA of the CDR3: TGTGCCAGCAGCTCAGGGGGCCAAGATCACAATGAGCAGTTCTTC. Amino acids: CASSSGGQDHNEQFF.

There are a few counts of this clone. The V and J genes are TRBV5-1 and TRBJ2-7, with 11 positions matching TRBD2. The V segment lost 0 bases and the J segment 3 bases; nucleotides outside the gene matches: 2. Germline CDR1 SGHRS, CDR2 YFSETQ. The CDR3 sequence is 15 residues long. The CDR3 loop reads CASSLVSGGDYEQYF. DNA of the CDR3: TGCGCCAGCAGCTTGGTTAGCGGGGGGGACTACGAGCAGTACTTC. Looking up the rest from reference TRBV5-1 and TRBJ2-7 gives the full variable domain: KAGVTQTPRYLIKTRGQQVTLSCSPISGHRSVSWYQQTPGQGLQFLFEYFSETQRNKGNFPGRFSGRQFSNSRSEMNVSTLELGDSALYLCASSLVSGGDYEQYFGPGTRLTVT.

The chain joins TRBV5-1 to TRBJ2-7, with D maybe TRBD1 (6 bases). The germline V gene encodes CDR1 SGHRS and CDR2 YFSETQ. This CDR3 spans 12 amino acids. Trimming took 5 bases from V and 1 from J, leaving 7 bases between them. The CDR3 bases are TGCGCCAGCAGTGGACAGTCCTACGAGCAGTACTTC. It codes for CASSGQSYEQYF. Full variable domain (rest looked up from reference TRBV5-1 and TRBJ2-7): KAGVTQTPRYLIKTRGQQVTLSCSPISGHRSVSWYQQTPGQGLQFLFEYFSETQRNKGNFPGRFSGRQFSNSRSEMNVSTLELGDSALYLCASSGQSYEQYFGPGTRLTVT.

The chain has TRBV25-1 and TRBJ2-3, with 8 bases fitting TRBD2. The V gene's germline CDR1 is MGHDK and CDR2 SYGVNS. The CDR3 is 18 amino acids. V shed 1 base, J shed 3 bases, and the junction held 12 bases outside the gene matches. The CDR3 DNA reads as TGTGCCAGCAGTGAATGGGGTATAAGCGGGAGAGGAACAGATACGCAGTATTTT. Translating it yields CASSEWGISGRGTDTQYF.

The chain combines TRBV9 with TRBJ2-1; possibly TRBD2 for D (7 bases). The CDR3 is made up of 19 amino acids. Germline-derived CDR1 and CDR2 are SGDLS and YYNGEE. Trimming left V 0 bases short and J 1 base short, with 20 bases between. Here the CDR3 DNA reads TGTGCCAGCAGCGTAGGGAGGGGAGGGGGGGCCCTTTCCTACAATGAGCAGTTCTTC. It is translated as CASSVGRGGGALSYNEQFF.

This chain links TRBV2 with TRBJ2-7; possibly TRBD2 for D (7 bases). V dropped 5 bases and J dropped 6 bases, with 23 bases sitting between them. The CDR3 covers 16 residues. The germline CDR1 and CDR2 sequences are SNHLY and FYNNEI. CDR3 amino acids: CASSSRLGGGLREQYF. For the CDR3, the DNA is TGTGCCAGCAGTTCACGTCTTGGCGGGGGCTTACGCGAGCAGTACTTC.

The chain carries TRBV6-6 and TRBJ2-4; D not resolved. V was clipped by 2 bases and J by 7 bases, with 12 bases between them. Germline V lookup: CDR1 MNHNY, CDR2 SVGAGI (reference sequence). CDR3 length: 14 amino acids. As DNA, the CDR3 is TGTGCCAGCAGTTACGAAAAAGACTCTAACATTCAGTACTTC. It yields the protein CASSYEKDSNIQYF.

The rearrangement uses TRBV7-3 and TRBJ2-5; maybe TRBD2 (6 bases). The V gene lost 5 bases and the J gene lost 4 bases, with 14 bases spanning the gap. Germline-derived CDR1 and CDR2 are SGHTA and FQGTGA. The CDR3 has 14 amino acids. The CDR3 nucleotides read TGTGCCAGCAGCACCGGAGGGCCGCGAGAGACCCAGTACTTC. It is translated as CASSTGGPRETQYF. Using reference TRBV7-3 and TRBJ2-5 for the parts outside the CDR3, the full variable domain is GAGVSQTPSNKVTEKGKYVELRCDPISGHTALYWYRQSLGQGPEFLIYFQGTGAADDSGLPNDRFFAVRPEGSVSTLKIQRTERGDSAVYLCASSTGGPRETQYFGPGTRLLVL.

The genes are TRBV25-1 and TRBJ1-1; D perhaps matches TRBD1 (5 bases). V dropped 1 base and J dropped 5 bases, with 23 bases sitting between them. The CDR3 has 18 amino acids. The germline gives CDR1 MGHDK, CDR2 SYGVNS. CDR3 sequence: CASSELGRGGNQKTEAFF. The DNA of the CDR3 is TGTGCCAGCAGTGAATTGGGAAGGGGAGGGAATCAGAAAACTGAAGCTTTCTTT.

The rearrangement links TRBV5-6 to TRBJ2-3; TRBD2 matches at 14 bases. The germline V gene has CDR1 SGHDT and CDR2 YYEEEE. The CDR3 loop spans 19 amino acids. V shed 3 bases, J shed 0 bases, and the junction held 9 bases outside the gene matches. The CDR3 loop reads CASSWGLAGAGVSTDTQYF. The CDR3 DNA sequence: TGTGCCAGCAGCTGGGGACTAGCGGGGGCAGGGGTCAGCACAGATACGCAGTATTTT.

The V call is TRBV5-6, the J call TRBJ2-1; 7 nucleotides agree with TRBD2. V was pared by 0 bases and J by 7 bases, with 10 bases of the junction left unmatched. CDR1 is SGHDT, CDR2 YYEEEE, per germline. This CDR3 has 16 amino acids. The CDR3 DNA reads TGTGCCAGCAGCTTGGCCGGGACTACCGGGGATAATGAGCAGTTCTTC. It yields the protein CASSLAGTTGDNEQFF.

The gene calls are TRBV27 and TRBJ2-7; 7 nucleotides align to TRBD1. V was clipped by 2 bases and J by 4 bases; unmatched bases: 11. Germline loops: CDR1 MNHEY, CDR2 SMNVEV (reference sequence). The CDR3 contains 16 residues. The CDR3 here is CASSLVGGPMYYEQYF. In nucleotides, the CDR3 is TGTGCCAGCAGTTTAGTAGGGGGCCCCATGTATTACGAGCAGTACTTC.

The chain recombines TRBV5-4 with TRBJ1-2, with 7 bases aligning to TRBD1. J was trimmed by 5 bases and V by 3 bases; bases with no gene match: 7. Per the germline V gene, CDR1 is SGHNT and CDR2 is YYREEE (reference sequence). The CDR3 runs 14 residues. In DNA form, the CDR3 reads TGTGCCAGCAGCTCCGGGGACAGTCCGTATGGCTACACCTTC. Translated, it gives CASSSGDSPYGYTF.

This chain joins TRBV4-1 and TRBJ1-2; TRBD1 aligns across 7 bases. V was clipped by 2 bases and J by 6 bases; unmatched bases: 3. The V gene's germline CDR1 is MGHRA and CDR2 YSYEKL. There are 13 residues in the CDR3. CDR3 sequence: CASSQIGGNGYTF. DNA of the CDR3: TGCGCCAGCAGCCAAATAGGGGGCAATGGCTACACCTTC.

The CDR3 sequence: CASTLSRGNTEAFF. The DNA for the CDR3 is TGCGCCAGCACCCTCTCCAGGGGGAACACTGAAGCTTTCTTT. The chain is built from TRBV10-2 and TRBJ1-1, with D possibly being TRBD1 (6 bases). Looked up from germline, CDR1 is WSHSY and CDR2 is SAAADI. Trimming removed 7 bases at V and 1 base at J, with 13 bases between. This CDR3 is 14 amino acids long.

This clone was observed a handful of times. V and J are TRBV5-1 and TRBJ2-5; D is possibly TRBD1 (6 bases). The CDR3 runs to 15 residues. V lost 1 base, J lost 2 bases, and 12 bases lay in between. Looked up from germline, CDR1 is SGHRS and CDR2 is YFSETQ. The CDR3 reads CASSLLNGQQETQYF. The CDR3 DNA follows: TGCGCCAGCAGCTTGTTAAACGGACAGCAAGAGACCCAGTACTTC.

By share, this clone ranks as medium-sized. This chain connects TRBV2 to TRBJ1-5; maybe TRBD1 (5 bases). The CDR3 runs to 14 residues. The V gene lost 6 bases and the J gene lost 3 bases, with 12 bases spanning the gap. The germline CDR1 and CDR2 sequences are SNHLY and FYNNEI. The CDR3 loop reads CASSLTADNQPQHF. Here the CDR3 DNA reads TGTGCCAGCAGCCTGACAGCCGACAATCAGCCCCAGCATTTT.

This chain connects TRBV9 to TRBJ2-2; 9 bases are shared with TRBD1. Unmatched junction bases numbered 9, after V lost 4 bases and J lost 5 bases. The CDR3 is 16 amino acids. Germline CDR1 is SGDLS and CDR2 is YYNGEE. The CDR3 loop reads CASSPTGGARTGELFF. The CDR3 nucleotides are TGTGCCAGCAGCCCTACAGGGGGCGCGCGGACCGGGGAGCTGTTTTTT.